The rows below give T cell receptor beta chains drawn from one sample of a study of beta chain features in type 1 diabetes. Using immunoSEQ multiplex PCR, the repertoire was profiled, and TCRdb retains in-frame clones only, with some absent. The sample holds about 170,000 clones, 7.8% seen once. Sequenced sample: central memory CD4+ T cells from blood. The receptors were sampled from a middle-aged woman with type 1 diabetes. Both conserved end residues are part of each CDR3.

>TRBV15|TRBJ2-2
CATSRARSFTGELFF
>TRBV4-2|TRBJ1-1
CASSQDTANTEAFF
>TRBV25-1|TRBJ1-6
CASSEWKGDNSPLHF
>TRBV7-2|TRBJ2-3
CASTSMGAPDTQYF
>TRBV6-6|TRBJ2-3
CASSYQIDTQYF
>TRBV4-2|TRBJ1-2
CASSTTTGMDYGYTF
>TRBV7-8|TRBJ1-1
CASSSAGHAAFF
>TRBV28|TRBJ2-7
CASSSGGTGGRYEQYF
>TRBV6-6|TRBJ1-4
CASSSRSSGNEKLFF
>TRBV5-6|TRBJ2-5
CASSFGTVPGETQYF
>TRBV2|TRBJ2-7
CASSLTVEQYF
>TRBV7-2|TRBJ1-1
CASSLAGGGQGTEAFF
>TRBV30|TRBJ1-5
CAWSVRGNVEPQHF
>TRBV7-9|TRBJ2-1
CASSFGGDRGFF
>TRBV7-8|TRBJ1-5
CASSSGLSNQPQHF
>TRBV18|TRBJ2-7
CASSSGPGGEQYF
>TRBV7-3|TRBJ1-1
CASSLQGRDTEAFF
>TRBV9|TRBJ2-7
CASSPEGRAYEQYF
>TRBV9|TRBJ2-1
CASNKYSGRYNEQFF
>TRBV15|TRBJ1-5
CATSGGRQPQHF
>TRBV7-9|TRBJ1-2
CASSPDPDYGYTF
>TRBV28|TRBJ1-2
CASSPRDRPNYGYTF
>TRBV6-5|TRBJ2-7
CASSYSPGQGAEQYF
>TRBV4-2|TRBJ2-3
CASSQEAGSLTDTQYF
>TRBV27|TRBJ2-1
CASSLYRNRYNEQFF
>TRBV6-5|TRBJ1-1
CASTDTQGAEAFF
>TRBV7-2|TRBJ1-6
CASSEQGARDSPLHF
>TRBV7-3|TRBJ2-3
CASSPSGTSGDTQYF
>TRBV19|TRBJ1-2
CASSGGSNYGYTF
>TRBV5-4|TRBJ2-1
CASSLGTSGRSNEQFF
>TRBV7-2|TRBJ2-1
CASSLARAGYNEQFF
>TRBV29-1|TRBJ2-3
CSVGEGADTQYF
>TRBV6-1|TRBJ2-7
CASSGHARGEQYF
>TRBV6-5|TRBJ1-1
CASSQQGFIAEAFF
>TRBV6-1|TRBJ1-1
CATILSGNTEAFF
>TRBV11-3|TRBJ1-1
CASSRQGNTEAFF
>TRBV6-4|TRBJ1-5
CASDDTGGPVRQPQHF
>TRBV6-6|TRBJ2-5
CASSREQETQYF
>TRBV10-3|TRBJ2-1
CAISERLAGNNEQFF
>TRBV6-5|TRBJ1-5
CASSYSNRGNQPQHF
>TRBV30|TRBJ1-1
CAWSVSEGDTEAFF
>TRBV9|TRBJ2-3
CASSEGTGDYTDTQYF
>TRBV10-3|TRBJ1-2
CAISGTSDGYTF
>TRBV5-1|TRBJ2-1
CASSLVAATGGNEQFF
>TRBV29-1|TRBJ2-5
CSVEDPSGKGETQYF
>TRBV29-1|TRBJ2-1
CSAGRRVSYNEQFF
>TRBV11-2|TRBJ2-1
CASSFYRDTGEQFF
>TRBV7-6|TRBJ2-7
CASSEGTDYEQYF